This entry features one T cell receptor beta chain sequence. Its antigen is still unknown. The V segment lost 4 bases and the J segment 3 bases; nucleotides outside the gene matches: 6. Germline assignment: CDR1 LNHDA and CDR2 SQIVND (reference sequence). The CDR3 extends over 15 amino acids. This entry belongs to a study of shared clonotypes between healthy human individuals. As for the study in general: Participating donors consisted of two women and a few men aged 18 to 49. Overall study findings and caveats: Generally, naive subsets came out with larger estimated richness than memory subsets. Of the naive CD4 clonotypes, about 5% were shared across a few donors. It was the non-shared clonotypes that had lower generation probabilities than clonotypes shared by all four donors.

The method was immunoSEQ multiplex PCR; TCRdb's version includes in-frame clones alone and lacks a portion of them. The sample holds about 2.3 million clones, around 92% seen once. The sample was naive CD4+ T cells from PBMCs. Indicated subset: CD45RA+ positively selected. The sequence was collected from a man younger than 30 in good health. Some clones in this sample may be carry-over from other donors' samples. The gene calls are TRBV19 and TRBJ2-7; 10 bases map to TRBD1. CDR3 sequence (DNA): TGTGCCAGTAGTACCCTCCGGGACAGGGGCTACGAGCAGTACTTC. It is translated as CASSTLRDRGYEQYF.